This entry features one T cell receptor beta chain sequence. The data originate from a study of technical replicates of blood from several donors. Germline V lookup: CDR1 SGHNT, CDR2 YYREEE (reference sequence). The CDR3 totals 14 residues. Trimming left V 2 bases short and J 8 bases short, with 16 bases between. TCRdb's table, derived via immunoSEQ multiplex PCR, lists solely in-frame clones and lacks some. The table records under 80,000 clones, around 97% of them present only once. Sequencing was done on a sample of T cells isolated from PBMCs. This chain joins TRBV5-4 and TRBJ1-2, with D possibly TRBD1 on 6 matching bases. This TCR was sampled from a human donor in good health. The chain's CDR3 is CASSFLGAGAGYTF. The CDR3 DNA follows: TGTGCCAGCAGCTTTTTGGGGGCAGGGGCCGGCTACACCTTC.